The 5 T cell receptor beta chains presented below share a single source sample, sequenced in a study of Graves' ophthalmopathy and Graves' hyperthyroidism. Scientists amplified the TCR beta CDR3 regions from RNA transcripts. RT-PCR was first run with HTBI primers, then multiplex PCR in a second round. One entry per CDR3 protein, called by TCRdb with MiXCR from the multiplex PCR reads. The data show around 1.1 million distinct CDR3 sequences, with 35% to 45% seen just once and 11% held by the top ten. The source material was peripheral blood or thyroid tissue (not recorded which). The receptors stem from an adult man with Graves' hyperthyroidism.

This chain connects TRBV6-1 to TRBJ2-2; D perhaps matches TRBD2 (6 bases). Trimming stripped 10 bases from V and 1 base from J, with 13 bases between. The CDR3 consists of 14 residues. CDR1 and CDR2 (germline): MNHNS, SASEGT. CDR3 in DNA: TGTGCCAACAGGCTTAGCGGGAACACCGGGGAGCTGTTTTTT. This gives the protein CANRLSGNTGELFF.

This clonotype was picked up many times. The chain employs TRBV2 and TRBJ1-1; D is unresolved. CDR1 is SNHLY, CDR2 FYNNEI, per germline. V gave up 7 bases and J gave up 3 bases, with 18 bases separating them. The CDR3 covers 15 residues. For the CDR3, the DNA is TGTGCCAGCACTGCTCTAGGCCGCGGGGACACTGAAGCTTTCTTT. This gives the protein CASTALGRGDTEAFF.

This clonotype was picked up a small number of times. This CDR3 fails to terminate in the conserved phenylalanine or tryptophan, so it likely reflects a read error. The limits of the CDR3 on the DNA are not certain, so only TCRdb's listed CDR3 is given. J is TRBJ1-2 and V is TRBV10-3. The CDR3 spans 11 amino acids, including both terminal residues. CDR1 and CDR2 (germline): ENHRY, SYGVKD. The CDR3 is CAISESDGYTL.

This clonotype was recorded at least ten times. V gene TRBV9 combines with J gene TRBJ1-1; D is undetermined. This CDR3 region has 14 residues. Germline CDR1 and CDR2: SGDLS and YYNGEE. The V end lost 1 base, the J end lost 2 bases, and 9 bases lay between the germline ends. The CDR3 sequence is CASSVSPANTEAFF. CDR3 in DNA: TGTGCCAGCAGCGTATCGCCCGCAAACACTGAAGCTTTCTTT.

CDR3 DNA: TGTGCCATCAGTGAAACAGGGGAGCTGTTTTTT. Residues: CAISETGELFF. The chain links TRBV10-3 to TRBJ2-2; D remains ambiguous. Per germline, CDR1 ENHRY and CDR2 SYGVKD. The CDR3 is made up of 11 amino acids. The germline V and J ends were trimmed by 3 bases and 8 bases, with 4 bases remaining between them.